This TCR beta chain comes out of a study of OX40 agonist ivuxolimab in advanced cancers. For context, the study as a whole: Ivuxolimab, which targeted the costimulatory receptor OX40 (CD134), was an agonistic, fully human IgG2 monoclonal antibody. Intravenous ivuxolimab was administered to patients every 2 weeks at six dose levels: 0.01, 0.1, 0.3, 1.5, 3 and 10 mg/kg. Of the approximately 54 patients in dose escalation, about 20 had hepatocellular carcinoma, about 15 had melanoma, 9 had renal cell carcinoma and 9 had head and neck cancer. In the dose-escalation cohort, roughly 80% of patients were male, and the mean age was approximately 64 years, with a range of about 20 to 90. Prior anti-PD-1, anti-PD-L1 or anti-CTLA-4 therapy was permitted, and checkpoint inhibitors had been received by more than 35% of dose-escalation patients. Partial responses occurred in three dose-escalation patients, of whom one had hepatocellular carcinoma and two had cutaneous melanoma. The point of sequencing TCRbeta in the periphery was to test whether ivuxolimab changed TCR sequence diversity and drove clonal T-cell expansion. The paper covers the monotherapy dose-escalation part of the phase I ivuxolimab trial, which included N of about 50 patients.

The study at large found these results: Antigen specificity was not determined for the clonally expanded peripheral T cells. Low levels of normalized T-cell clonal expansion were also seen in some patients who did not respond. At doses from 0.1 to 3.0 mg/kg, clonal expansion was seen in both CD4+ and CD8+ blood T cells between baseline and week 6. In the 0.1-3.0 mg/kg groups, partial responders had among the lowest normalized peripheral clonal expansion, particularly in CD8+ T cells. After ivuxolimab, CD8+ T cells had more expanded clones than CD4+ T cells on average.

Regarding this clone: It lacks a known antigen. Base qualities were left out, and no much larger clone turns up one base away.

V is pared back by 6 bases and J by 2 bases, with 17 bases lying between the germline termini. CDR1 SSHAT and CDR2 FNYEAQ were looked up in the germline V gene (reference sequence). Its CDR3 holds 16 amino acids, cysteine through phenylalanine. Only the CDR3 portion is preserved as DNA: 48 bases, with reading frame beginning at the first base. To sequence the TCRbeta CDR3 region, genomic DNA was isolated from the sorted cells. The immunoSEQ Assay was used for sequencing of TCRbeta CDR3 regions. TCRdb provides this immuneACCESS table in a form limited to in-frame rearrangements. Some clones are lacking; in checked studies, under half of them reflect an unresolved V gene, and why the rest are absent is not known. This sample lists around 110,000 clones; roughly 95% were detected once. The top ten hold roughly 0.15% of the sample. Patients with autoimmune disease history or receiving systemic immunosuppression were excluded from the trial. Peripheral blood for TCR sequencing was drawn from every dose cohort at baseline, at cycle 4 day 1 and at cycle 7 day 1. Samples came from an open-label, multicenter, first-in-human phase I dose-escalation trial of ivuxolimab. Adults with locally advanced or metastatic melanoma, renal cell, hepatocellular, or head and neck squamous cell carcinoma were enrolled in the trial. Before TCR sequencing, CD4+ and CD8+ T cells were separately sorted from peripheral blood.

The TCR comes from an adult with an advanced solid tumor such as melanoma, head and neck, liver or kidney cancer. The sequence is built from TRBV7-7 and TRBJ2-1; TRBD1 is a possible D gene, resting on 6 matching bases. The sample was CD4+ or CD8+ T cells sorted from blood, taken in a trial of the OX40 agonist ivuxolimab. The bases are TGTGCCAGCAGTTTAAGGTCACAGGGAACCTACAATGAGCAGTTCTTC. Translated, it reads CASSLRSQGTYNEQFF. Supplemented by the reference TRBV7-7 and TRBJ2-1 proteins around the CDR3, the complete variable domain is GAGVSQSPRYKVTKRGQDVTLRCDPISSHATLYWYQQALGQGPEFLTYFNYEAQPDKSGLPSDRFSAERPEGSISTLTIQRTEQRDSAMYRCASSLRSQGTYNEQFFGPGTRLTVL.